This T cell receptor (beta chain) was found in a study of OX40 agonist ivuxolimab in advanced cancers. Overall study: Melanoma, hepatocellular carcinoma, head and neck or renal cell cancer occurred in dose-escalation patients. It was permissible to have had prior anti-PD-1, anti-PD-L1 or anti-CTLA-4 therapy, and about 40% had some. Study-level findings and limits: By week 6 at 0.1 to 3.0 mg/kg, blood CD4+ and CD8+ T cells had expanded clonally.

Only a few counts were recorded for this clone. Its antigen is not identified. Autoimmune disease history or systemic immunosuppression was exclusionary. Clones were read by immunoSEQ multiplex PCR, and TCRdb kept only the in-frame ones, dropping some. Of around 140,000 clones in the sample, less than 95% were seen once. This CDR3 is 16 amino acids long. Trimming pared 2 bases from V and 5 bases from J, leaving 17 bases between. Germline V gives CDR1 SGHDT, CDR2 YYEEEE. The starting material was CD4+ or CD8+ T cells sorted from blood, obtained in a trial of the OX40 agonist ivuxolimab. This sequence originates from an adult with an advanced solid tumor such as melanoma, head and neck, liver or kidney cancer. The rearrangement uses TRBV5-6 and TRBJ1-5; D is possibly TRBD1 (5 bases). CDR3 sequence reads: CASSLGAGSLDQPQHF. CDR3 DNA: TGTGCCAGCAGCTTAGGGGCAGGCTCACTTGATCAGCCCCAGCATTTT.